This TCR beta chain appears in the sequencing data of a study of spatial heterogeneity in lung cancer. TCRdb re-called the 5' RACE reads with MiXCR, one entry per CDR3 protein. This sample carries tens of thousands of distinct CDR3 sequences, about 20% of them seen once, and the ten largest clones take less than 7.5%. This clonotype was seen at least ten times. V lost 5 bases, J lost 2 bases, and 12 bases lay in between. CDR1 and CDR2 from the germline V gene are MDHEN and SYDVKM. The CDR3 runs 14 residues. Time point of the sample: sample taken at primary tumor resection. Extraction of whole RNA from tumor, nontumor lung or frozen PBMC preceded unsorted sequencing.

The material was PBMCs, obtained at surgery. This sequence was found in a male donor with early-stage non-small cell lung cancer. The J gene is TRBJ2-5, the V gene TRBV28; the D is unclear. CDR3 loop: CASSVTRAQETQYF. In DNA, the CDR3 is TGTGCCAGCAGTGTTACAAGAGCGCAAGAGACCCAGTACTTC.